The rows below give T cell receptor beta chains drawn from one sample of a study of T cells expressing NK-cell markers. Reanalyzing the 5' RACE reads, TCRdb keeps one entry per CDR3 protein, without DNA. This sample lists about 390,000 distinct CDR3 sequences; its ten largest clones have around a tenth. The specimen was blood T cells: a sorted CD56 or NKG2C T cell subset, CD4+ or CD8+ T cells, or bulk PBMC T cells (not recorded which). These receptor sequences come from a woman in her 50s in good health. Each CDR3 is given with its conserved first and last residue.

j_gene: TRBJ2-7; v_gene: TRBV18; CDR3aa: CASSPERGTLYEQYF
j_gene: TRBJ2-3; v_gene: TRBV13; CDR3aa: CASTIVGGESTDTQYF
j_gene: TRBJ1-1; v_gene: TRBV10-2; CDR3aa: CASRTGVGNTEAFF
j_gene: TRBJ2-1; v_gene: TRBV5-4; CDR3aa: CASSSGGTSGLKFYNEQFF
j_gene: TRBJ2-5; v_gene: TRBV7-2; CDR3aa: CASSPTTGTRETQYF
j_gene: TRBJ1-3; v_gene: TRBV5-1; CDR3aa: CASSGTGYGNTIYF
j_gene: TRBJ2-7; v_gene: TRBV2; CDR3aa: CASSRMDRDPSYEQYF
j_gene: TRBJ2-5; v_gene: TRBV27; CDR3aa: CASRPTGEETQYF
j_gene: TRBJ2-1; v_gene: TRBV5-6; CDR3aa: CASSFIAGEPYNEQFF
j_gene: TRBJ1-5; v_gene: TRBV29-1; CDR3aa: CSVATARAGPQHF
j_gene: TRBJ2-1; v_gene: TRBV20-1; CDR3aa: CSGGVSSYNEQFF
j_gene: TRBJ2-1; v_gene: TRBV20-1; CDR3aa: CSAAGTAIGNEQFF
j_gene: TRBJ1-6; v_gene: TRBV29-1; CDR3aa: CSVVDRGLNSPLHF
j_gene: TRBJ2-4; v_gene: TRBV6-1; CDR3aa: CASRETGENIQYF
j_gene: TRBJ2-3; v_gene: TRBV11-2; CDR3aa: CASSLYGRRPDTQYF
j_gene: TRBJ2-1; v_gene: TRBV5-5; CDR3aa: CASSLVASSSYNEQFF
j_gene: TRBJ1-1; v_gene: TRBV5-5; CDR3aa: CASSLKGSGGFFYEAFF
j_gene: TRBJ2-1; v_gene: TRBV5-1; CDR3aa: CASSLFLAGVGGNEQFF
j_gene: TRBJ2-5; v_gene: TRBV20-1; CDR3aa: CSGWLAGEETQYF
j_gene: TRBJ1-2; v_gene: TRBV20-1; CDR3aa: CSARGTPQGRFYGYTF
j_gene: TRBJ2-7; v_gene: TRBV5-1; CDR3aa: CASKGAIYEQYF
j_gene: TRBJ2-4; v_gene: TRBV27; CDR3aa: CASSYGGTVNIQYF
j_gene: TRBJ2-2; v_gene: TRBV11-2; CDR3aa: CASSPPGLAGRTGELFF
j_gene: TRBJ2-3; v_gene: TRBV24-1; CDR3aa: CATSDSPSAKNTDTQYF
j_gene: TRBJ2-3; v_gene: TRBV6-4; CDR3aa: CASRHGRAENTQYF
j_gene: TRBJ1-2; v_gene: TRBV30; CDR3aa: CAWIPGRNAVHGYTF
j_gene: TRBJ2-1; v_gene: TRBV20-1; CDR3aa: CSQNAGSSYNEQFF
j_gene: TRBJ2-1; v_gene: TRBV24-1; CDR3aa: CATSDLYAGARDEQFF
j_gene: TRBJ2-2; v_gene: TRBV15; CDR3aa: CATSRSSGSTAGELFF
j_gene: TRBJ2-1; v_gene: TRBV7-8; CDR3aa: CASSLAAGANSHNEQFF
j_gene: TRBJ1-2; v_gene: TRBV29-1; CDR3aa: CSAWTSPNYGYTF
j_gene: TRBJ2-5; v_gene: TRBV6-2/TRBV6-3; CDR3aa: CASSSPSGGAETQYF
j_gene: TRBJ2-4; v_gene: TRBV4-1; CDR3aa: CASSQGRESYF
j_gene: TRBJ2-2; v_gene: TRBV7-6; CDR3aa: CASSLECPNTGELFF
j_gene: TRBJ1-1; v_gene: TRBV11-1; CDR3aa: CASSLRDRGKPQAFF
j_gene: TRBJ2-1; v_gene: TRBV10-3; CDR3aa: CASWDRGLHNEQFF
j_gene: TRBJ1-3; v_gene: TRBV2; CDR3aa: CASSGETGNTIYF
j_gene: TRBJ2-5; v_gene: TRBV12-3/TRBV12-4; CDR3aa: CASSSSMWTQYF
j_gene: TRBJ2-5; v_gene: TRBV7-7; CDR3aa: CASSRVGQQETQYF
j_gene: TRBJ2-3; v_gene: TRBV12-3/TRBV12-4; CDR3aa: CASSKAGDTDTQYF
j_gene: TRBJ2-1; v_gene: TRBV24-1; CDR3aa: CATSDPGGLWQFF
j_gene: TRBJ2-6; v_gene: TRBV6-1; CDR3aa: CASSPGTLISGANVLTF
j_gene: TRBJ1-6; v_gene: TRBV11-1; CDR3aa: CASSFWTDNSPLHF
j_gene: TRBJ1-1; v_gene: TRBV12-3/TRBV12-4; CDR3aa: CASSLSAGSTEAFF
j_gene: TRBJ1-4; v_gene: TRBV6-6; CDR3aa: CASSYGPATNEKLFF